One and the same sample provided the 31 T cell receptor beta chains below, sequenced in a study of blood T cell repertoires in COVID-19. Generated by immunoSEQ multiplex PCR, the TCRdb table keeps only in-frame clones and is missing some. Of about 210,000 clones listed, roughly 90% are singletons. The specimen sequenced was peripheral blood. Source of these receptors: a woman between 40 and 50 years old with acute or convalescent COVID-19.

The chain links TRBV5-1 to TRBJ1-3; D may be TRBD1 (6 bases). This CDR3 region has 14 residues. The V and J ends lost 1 base and 10 bases respectively, with 15 bases between them. The germline V gene encodes CDR1 SGHRS and CDR2 YFSETQ. CDR3 bases: TGCGCCAGCAGCTTGTTGGACAGCCGGGGTACCATATATTTT. Its protein product is CASSLLDSRGTIYF.

The chain couples TRBV9 to TRBJ1-2; D uncertain. With 4 bases removed from V and 6 bases from J, the gap between germline ends came to 13 bases. Germline V gene sequence: CDR1 SGDLS, CDR2 YYNGEE. The CDR3 consists of 13 residues. The CDR3 bases are TGTGCCAGCAGCTCCTGGGGAGCAAATGGCTACACCTTC. It specifies CASSSWGANGYTF.

This chain uses TRBV7-2 with TRBJ2-1; TRBD2 might be the D (5 bases). Germline CDR1 is SGHTA and CDR2 is FQGNSA. CDR3 length: 13 residues. The V gene lost 3 bases and the J gene lost 9 bases, with 12 bases spanning the gap. CDR3 protein: CASSLEPSTEQFF. Here the CDR3 DNA reads TGTGCCAGCAGCTTGGAGCCTAGCACTGAGCAGTTCTTC.

The genes are TRBV9 and TRBJ1-6, with 9 bases fitting TRBD1. The CDR3 totals 16 residues. CDR1 SGDLS and CDR2 YYNGEE come from the germline V gene. V trimming: 4 bases; J trimming: 6 bases; junction bases outside the gene matches: 8. DNA of the CDR3: TGTGCCAGCAGCTCAACCGGGACAGGGCTTAATTCACCCCTCCACTTT. It yields the protein CASSSTGTGLNSPLHF.

This clone was counted a single time. V usage is TRBV5-8 and J usage is TRBJ1-5; TRBD1 agrees at 11 bases. The junction had 9 bases not matched to a gene; V was cut back by 3 bases and J by 1 base. The germline V gene encodes CDR1 SGHTS and CDR2 YDEGEE. The CDR3 is 18 amino acids. The CDR3 region is CASSSDRGHGWSNQPQHF. The CDR3 bases are TGTGCCAGCAGCTCGGACAGGGGGCATGGTTGGAGCAATCAGCCCCAGCATTTT.

The rearrangement links TRBV11-2 to TRBJ1-2, with 7 bases that match TRBD1. V lost 3 bases, J lost 4 bases, and 8 bases stayed unmatched. The V gene's germline CDR1 is SGHAT and CDR2 FQNNGV. This CDR3 has 15 amino acids. The CDR3 loop reads CASSLSRGLSYGYTF. CDR3 nucleotide sequence: TGTGCCAGCAGCTTGAGTAGGGGGCTGAGCTATGGCTACACCTTC.

This sequence joins TRBV5-1 and TRBJ1-2; TRBD1 matches at 9 bases. This CDR3 region has 14 residues. From germline, CDR1 is SGHRS and CDR2 YFSETQ. V lost 3 bases to trimming and J lost 7 bases; unmatched junction nucleotides: 7. The CDR3 region is CASSSYTGGTGYTF. The CDR3 DNA reads TGCGCCAGCAGCTCCTACACAGGGGGCACTGGCTACACCTTC.

The rearrangement joins TRBV19 to TRBJ1-1; D is possibly TRBD1 (6 bases). Germline CDR1 is LNHDA and CDR2 is SQIVND (reference sequence). This CDR3 region has 15 residues. V dropped 5 bases and J dropped 0 bases, with 13 bases sitting between them. The CDR3 sequence: CASSPTRGMNTEAFF. CDR3 sequence (DNA): TGTGCCAGTAGTCCCACGAGGGGGATGAACACTGAAGCTTTCTTT.

This clone is a singleton in its sample. CDR3 DNA: TGTGCCAGCAGCCCCCGGTCTGCAGGTTCCTACAATGAGCAGTTCTTC. Translation gives CASSPRSAGSYNEQFF. This rearrangement joins TRBV7-7 to TRBJ2-1; no definite D call. Looked up from germline, CDR1 is SSHAT and CDR2 is FNYEAQ (reference sequence). The CDR3 consists of 16 residues. V shed 5 bases and J shed 1 base, with 15 bases lying between them.

The chain recombines TRBV2 with TRBJ1-2; 8 bases fit TRBD1. The CDR3 runs to 13 residues. CDR1 is SNHLY, CDR2 FYNNEI, per germline. After removal of 8 bases from V and 7 bases from J, the junction contained 9 bases not matched to a gene. CDR3 DNA: TGTGCCAGCCCGGACAGGGTGAGAGTTGGCTACACCTTC. Its translation: CASPDRVRVGYTF.

The chain is built from TRBV11-2 and TRBJ2-1; D possibly corresponds to TRBD1 (5 bases). Trimming stripped 3 bases from V and 13 bases from J, with 13 bases between. From germline, CDR1 is SGHAT and CDR2 FQNNGV. This CDR3 has 12 amino acids. CDR3 region: CASSLDRQGQFF. CDR3 coding DNA: TGTGCCAGCAGCTTGGACCGGCAGGGCCAGTTCTTC.

The rearrangement links TRBV3-1 (or the pseudogene TRBV3-2) to TRBJ1-2; 9 bases align to TRBD1. This CDR3 is built from 19 residues. CDR1 is LGHDT, CDR2 YNNKEL, per germline (reference sequence). The junction had 17 bases not matched to a gene; V was cut back by 4 bases and J by 2 bases. The CDR3 protein is CASSPPWGDREKGNYGYTF. CDR3 sequence (DNA): TGTGCCAGCAGCCCGCCTTGGGGGGACAGGGAAAAGGGGAACTATGGCTACACCTTC.

The sample holds one count of this clone. The V gene is TRBV11-2, the J gene TRBJ2-1, with a tentative D call TRBD2 (5 bases). CDR3 length: 14 amino acids. Germline-derived CDR1 and CDR2 are SGHAT and FQNNGV. With 4 bases removed from V and 4 bases from J, the gap between germline ends came to 11 bases. Written as DNA, the CDR3 is TGTGCCAGCAGCTCGCGAGGGAGTTACAATGAGCAGTTCTTC. Encoded protein: CASSSRGSYNEQFF.

The V call is TRBV10-2, the J call TRBJ1-5; 8 bases fit TRBD1. Per the germline V gene, CDR1 is WSHSY and CDR2 is SAAADI. This CDR3 is built from 15 residues. V lost 4 bases, J lost 2 bases, and 4 bases stayed unmatched. The CDR3 nucleotides are TGCGCCAGCAGTGGTGGACAGGGAGGCAATCAGCCCCAGCATTTT. This sequence encodes CASSGGQGGNQPQHF.

The rearrangement uses TRBV24-1 and TRBJ1-1, with D tentatively TRBD1 (5 bases). Germline CDR1 reads KGHDR; CDR2 reads SFDVKD. This CDR3 has 15 amino acids. V dropped 7 bases and J dropped 5 bases, with 19 bases sitting between them. The CDR3 reads CATSLGGGEGTEAFF. For the CDR3, the DNA is TGTGCCACCAGCTTGGGGGGGGGAGAGGGTACTGAAGCTTTCTTT.

This clone was detected only once. This chain joins TRBV28 and TRBJ1-2, with a possible D match to TRBD1 (6 bases). The germline V gene encodes CDR1 MDHEN and CDR2 SYDVKM. This CDR3 spans 14 amino acids. Trimming cost V 6 bases and J 5 bases, with 16 bases left between them. This chain's CDR3 is CASRLSTGTYGYTF. The DNA of the CDR3 is TGTGCCAGCAGACTCAGCACCGGGACATATGGCTACACCTTC.

The chain links TRBV9 to TRBJ1-6, with 8 bases that match TRBD1. Losses at the gene ends were 0 bases for V and 7 bases for J; bases not matched to a gene: 6. Germline assignment: CDR1 SGDLS and CDR2 YYNGEE. This CDR3 region has 16 residues. CDR3 DNA sequence: TGTGCCAGCAGCGTAGGGGGGGGACAGGCAAATTCACCCCTCCACTTT. Amino acids: CASSVGGGQANSPLHF. Drawing the rest from reference TRBV9 and TRBJ1-6, the complete variable domain is DSGVTQTPKHLITATGQRVTLRCSPRSGDLSVYWYQQSLDQGLQFLIQYYNGEERAKGNILERFSAQQFPDLHSELNLSSLELGDSALYFCASSVGGGQANSPLHFGNGTRLTVT.

The chain is built from TRBV15 and TRBJ1-2; 7 bases fit TRBD1. There are 16 residues in the CDR3. J gave up 5 bases and V 0 bases, and 9 bases lay outside the gene matches. Germline values: CDR1 LNHNV, CDR2 YYDKDF (reference sequence). CDR3 coding DNA: TGTGCCACCAGCAGAGACGTAGGGGGCACACCTTATGGCTACACCTTC. It specifies CATSRDVGGTPYGYTF.

The chain has TRBV4-1 and TRBJ2-7, with TRBD2 matching over 8 bases. This CDR3 has 15 residues. V lost 0 bases, J lost 2 bases, and 3 bases stayed unmatched. Germline lookup yields CDR1 MGHRA and CDR2 YSYEKL. The CDR3 DNA reads TGCGCCAGCAGCCAAGAGAGCGGGGGAACCTACGAGCAGTACGTC. Translated: CASSQESGGTYEQYV.

J is TRBJ1-1 and V is TRBV6-2 or TRBV6-3; 8 positions match TRBD1. This CDR3 has 16 amino acids. The germline CDR1 and CDR2 sequences are MNHEY and SVGEGT. Trimming took 5 bases from V and 0 from J; bases not matched to a gene: 8. CDR3 protein: CASSLQGGLMNTEAFF. CDR3 bases: TGTGCCAGCAGTCTACAGGGGGGTTTAATGAACACTGAAGCTTTCTTT.

This clone occurred once. The chain is built from TRBV19 and TRBJ1-2; D remains unclear. The CDR3 extends over 15 amino acids. From germline, CDR1 is LNHDA and CDR2 SQIVND (reference sequence). The ends were cut back, 6 bases at V and 4 bases at J, with 18 bases in the middle. The CDR3 region is CASSQIISRGYGYTF. As DNA, the CDR3 is TGTGCCAGTAGCCAGATCATCTCCCGGGGCTATGGCTACACCTTC.

The chain uses TRBV5-6 and TRBJ2-2; TRBD1 aligns across 12 bases. The ends lost 4 bases at V and 6 bases at J; junction bases unmatched: 4. CDR1 is SGHDT and CDR2 is YYEEEE in the germline V gene. The CDR3 is 15 amino acids. The CDR3 DNA sequence: TGTGCCAGCAGCACCGGGACAGGGGGCCCCGGGGAGCTGTTTTTT. This encodes CASSTGTGGPGELFF. The variable domain in full, completed from reference TRBV5-6 and TRBJ2-2, reads DAGVTQSPTHLIKTRGQQVTLRCSPKSGHDTVSWYQQALGQGPQFIFQYYEEEERQRGNFPDRFSGHQFPNYSSELNVNALLLGDSALYLCASSTGTGGPGELFFGEGSRLTVL.

The chain combines TRBV7-7 with TRBJ2-5; TRBD2 might be the D (6 bases). Germline assignment: CDR1 SSHAT and CDR2 FNYEAQ (reference sequence). Trimming stripped 3 bases from V and 3 bases from J, with 8 bases between. The CDR3 has 13 amino acids. CDR3 sequence reads: CASSFGGKETQYF. The CDR3, as DNA: TGTGCCAGCAGCTTCGGCGGGAAAGAGACCCAGTACTTC.

This sequence joins TRBV7-8 and TRBJ1-1; D is possibly TRBD1 (6 bases). Germline CDR1 and CDR2: SGHVS and FQNEAQ. This CDR3 is built from 15 residues. V lost 4 bases and J 2 bases, leaving 14 bases between the germline ends. This CDR3 reads CASSSHRVSNTEAFF. For the CDR3, the DNA is TGTGCCAGCAGCTCGCACAGGGTAAGCAACACTGAAGCTTTCTTT.

The V call is TRBV13, the J call TRBJ1-6; D remains unclear. Between the trimmed V and J ends, which lost 1 base and 7 bases, there was a span of 11 bases. The CDR3 covers 15 residues. The germline gives CDR1 PRHDT, CDR2 FYEKMQ (reference sequence). CDR3 in amino acids: CASSLALEWNSPLHF. CDR3 coding DNA: TGTGCCAGCAGCTTAGCTCTGGAGTGGAATTCACCCCTCCACTTT.

The chain is built from TRBV10-1 and TRBJ2-2; 11 bases match TRBD1. The V gene end was trimmed by 4 bases and the J gene end by 3 bases; junction bases not matched to a gene: 4. The CDR3 has 16 amino acids. CDR1 is WNHNN and CDR2 is SYGVQD in the germline V gene (reference sequence). In nucleotides, the CDR3 is TGCGCCAGCAGTGGGGGACAGGGGGGTTACACCGGGGAGCTGTTTTTT. It specifies CASSGGQGGYTGELFF.

V gene TRBV19 combines with J gene TRBJ1-1; 7 bases fit TRBD1. The germline gives CDR1 LNHDA, CDR2 SQIVND (reference sequence). After removal of 4 bases from V and 0 bases from J, the junction contained 5 bases not matched to a gene. This CDR3 is built from 15 residues. CDR3 region: CASSKRQGLNTEAFF. The CDR3 nucleotides read TGTGCCAGTAGTAAACGACAGGGATTGAACACTGAAGCTTTCTTT.

V gene TRBV5-4 combines with J gene TRBJ1-5, with 10 nucleotides matching TRBD1. The CDR3 totals 14 residues. Germline V gives CDR1 SGHNT, CDR2 YYREEE (reference sequence). V trimming: 4 bases; J trimming: 10 bases; junction bases outside the gene matches: 8. The CDR3 nucleotides read TGTGCCAGCAGCCGCCGGGACAGGGGACAACCCCAGCATTTT. This sequence encodes CASSRRDRGQPQHF.

The J gene is TRBJ2-1, the V gene TRBV14; 8 positions match TRBD1. The trim removed 5 bases at V and 5 bases at J, leaving 5 bases unmatched. Germline CDR1 is SGHDN and CDR2 is FVKESK. The CDR3 has 14 residues. The CDR3 spells CASSVLGQDNEQFF. The DNA of the CDR3 is TGTGCCAGCAGCGTACTGGGACAGGACAATGAGCAGTTCTTC.

The chain carries TRBV6-4 and TRBJ2-7, with 8 nucleotides matching TRBD2. The germline V gene encodes CDR1 MRHNA and CDR2 SNTAGT. V gave up 0 bases and J gave up 12 bases; unmatched junction bases: 7. The CDR3 is made up of 13 amino acids. CDR3 loop: CASSDSRGAGGYV. DNA for the CDR3: TGTGCCAGCAGTGACTCGCGGGGGGCAGGAGGGTACGTC.

This clone was counted between two and nine times. The rearrangement uses TRBV3-1 (or the pseudogene TRBV3-2) and TRBJ1-1; D unclear. Germline lookup yields CDR1 LGHDT and CDR2 YNNKEL (reference sequence). V dropped 1 base and J dropped 5 bases, with 14 bases sitting between them. This CDR3 comprises 15 residues. The CDR3 spells CASSQGVGVPTEAFF. CDR3 bases: TGTGCCAGCAGCCAAGGGGTAGGAGTACCAACTGAAGCTTTCTTT.